This T cell receptor beta chain appears in the sequencing data of a study of cytomegalovirus exposure and HLA in healthy donors. For the study at large: Findings of an earlier analysis included 117 million unique TCR beta sequences from some 200 million T cells.

V was pared by 4 bases and J by 10 bases, with 7 bases of the junction left unmatched. The CDR3 contains 13 residues. Germline-derived CDR1 and CDR2 are SGHTA and FQGNSA. PCR amplification relied on 60 Vbeta primers (plus 13 Jbeta primers). The authors' processing: Counted up in a later analysis, unique TCR beta chains came to about 80 million, with roughly 11 million shared. TCRdb's table, derived via immunoSEQ multiplex PCR, lists solely in-frame clones and lacks some. D and trimming were read from the DNA, whereas the V and J calls and clone size are those reported in that table. The data show 150,000 to 200,000 clones, with around three quarters seen just once and about 1.9% held by the top ten. About this clone: As yet, its antigen is unknown.

Points from the study as a whole: When a later analysis was performed, an Asian-associated ancestry cluster reportedly had fewer N-insertions than the roughly 630-donor mean. Rare TCR sequences dominated, though some public TCRs recurred in many donors.

Source material: PBMCs. The V gene is TRBV7-2, the J gene TRBJ1-1, with 9 nucleotides matching TRBD1. The sequence was obtained from a woman in her 30s in good health and CMV-seropositive. In nucleotides, the CDR3 is TGTGCCAGCAGCTCAAGACAGGGGGTAGGAGCTTTCTTT. This encodes CASSSRQGVGAFF.